The next 29 T cell receptor beta chains were all read from a single sample in a study of identical twins (dated by TCRdb to 2016 to 2018). The library was built by means of 5' RACE. For sequencing, an Illumina HiSeq 2000 was employed. TCRdb passed the public sequencing reads through fastp at Q25 and MiXCR, retaining productive beta sequences. Every distinct CDR3 protein forms one entry, paired with its most common genes and DNA. This sample holds about 1.7 million distinct CDR3 sequences; 32% were observed only once. Over 0.25% of the sample is taken by the ten largest. The material sequenced was cord blood. Every receptor here comes from a newborn girl in good health.

There are a few counts of this clonotype. This rearrangement joins TRBV5-5 to TRBJ2-2; no clear D. Germline V gene data show CDR1 as SGHKS and CDR2 as YYEKEE (reference sequence). V lost 2 bases to trimming and J lost 0 bases, with 5 bases between them. The CDR3 loop spans 14 amino acids. This CDR3 is CASSLFANTGELFF. For the CDR3, the DNA is TGTGCCAGCAGCTTATTCGCGAACACCGGGGAGCTGTTTTTT.

This clonotype was counted a few times. The chain links TRBV20-1 to TRBJ2-3; D call uncertain. This CDR3 region has 12 residues. Deletions cut 1 base from V and 7 bases from J, with 9 bases between. Looked up from germline, CDR1 is DFQATT and CDR2 is SNEGSKA (reference sequence). The chain's CDR3 is CSARGPGNTQYF. The CDR3 DNA is TGCAGTGCTAGAGGGCCCGGAAATACGCAGTATTTT.

The chain links TRBV7-2 to TRBJ1-1; D is perhaps TRBD1 (5 bases). Germline loops: CDR1 SGHTA, CDR2 FQGNSA. Trimming took off 2 bases at V and 11 bases at J, with 15 bases between the two ends. The CDR3 covers 13 residues. The CDR3 region is CASSLYAGRGAFF. The CDR3 bases are TGTGCCAGCAGCTTATACGCGGGCCGGGGGGCTTTCTTT.

The chain has TRBV12-3 or TRBV12-4 and TRBJ2-1; 12 bases fit TRBD2. This CDR3 is built from 15 residues. The trim removed 7 bases at V and 8 bases at J, leaving 9 bases unmatched. CDR3 coding DNA: TGTGCCAGCATCGACTTACTAGCGGGGGGACATGAGCAGTTCTTC. Translation: CASIDLLAGGHEQFF.

This clonotype was recorded many times. The chain carries TRBV5-1 and TRBJ2-3; possibly TRBD2 for D (5 bases). Germline V gene data show CDR1 as SGHRS and CDR2 as YFSETQ. V lost 4 bases and J lost 3, with 12 bases in between. CDR3 length: 14 residues. The CDR3 DNA reads as TGCGCCAGCAGCCCGGGCGGGCCTACAGATACGCAGTATTTT. This gives the protein CASSPGGPTDTQYF. Based on the CDR3 plus reference TRBV5-1 and TRBJ2-3, the full variable domain is KAGVTQTPRYLIKTRGQQVTLSCSPISGHRSVSWYQQTPGQGLQFLFEYFSETQRNKGNFPGRFSGRQFSNSRSEMNVSTLELGDSALYLCASSPGGPTDTQYFGPGTRLTVL.

This clonotype was recorded once. A read error may be the cause here, since a much bigger clone is one base away. The chain joins TRBV28 to TRBJ2-4; no firm D call. Germline CDR1 and CDR2: MDHEN and SYDVKM. The CDR3 has 16 amino acids. The CDR3 spells CASSHPDRYDKNIHYF. In DNA form, the CDR3 reads TGTGCCAGCAGCCACCCGGACCGTTACGACAAAAACATTCACTACTTC.

The CDR3 reads CASSGGLEVDNEQYF. CDR3 DNA: TGCGCCAGCAGCGGGGGACTAGAGGTAGACAATGAGCAGTACTTC. The rearrangement joins TRBV5-1 to TRBJ2-5; 8 bases agree with TRBD2. In germline, CDR1 is SGHRS, CDR2 YFSETQ. This CDR3 contains 15 residues. With 4 bases clipped from V and 11 bases from J, the junction kept 16 bases outside the gene matches.

This clonotype was recorded a few times. The CDR3 nucleotides are TGTGCCAGCACCCCCGGGACTTCCCCATCCTACGAGCAGTACTTC. It translates to CASTPGTSPSYEQYF. V gene TRBV9 combines with J gene TRBJ2-7, with D possibly being TRBD2 (6 bases). CDR1 and CDR2 (germline): SGDLS, YYNGEE. Trimming stripped 6 bases from V and 1 base from J, with 17 bases between. This CDR3 region has 15 residues.

Remarks on this clonotype: A single base separates this from a much larger clone, so it may be a read error. The rearrangement uses TRBV7-8 and TRBJ2-1; D possibly corresponds to TRBD2 (6 bases). Germline V gives CDR1 SGHVS, CDR2 FQNEAQ. V dropped 5 bases and J dropped 0 bases, with 11 bases sitting between them. The CDR3 contains 15 residues. The CDR3 is CASSPYGSSYNEQFF. CDR3 in DNA: TGTGCCAGCAGCCCCTACGGGAGCTCCTACAATGAGCAGTTCTTC.

J is TRBJ1-2 and V is TRBV2; D remains ambiguous. The germline V gene has CDR1 SNHLY and CDR2 FYNNEI. This CDR3 comprises 13 residues. Trimming pared 4 bases from V and 4 bases from J, leaving 10 bases between. The CDR3 loop is CASSVTFSYGYTF. The CDR3 region has the DNA TGTGCCAGCAGTGTAACGTTCTCCTATGGCTACACCTTC.

V and J are TRBV5-1 and TRBJ1-5; D possibly corresponds to TRBD1 (5 bases). Germline CDR1 and CDR2: SGHRS and YFSETQ. This CDR3 has 13 residues. V shed 4 bases and J shed 4 bases, with 9 bases lying between them. CDR3 coding DNA: TGCGCCAGCAGCAGAGGGGAAAATCAGCCCCAGCATTTT. Translated, it gives CASSRGENQPQHF.

This clonotype was picked up a small number of times. The J gene is TRBJ2-3, the V gene TRBV25-1; 13 bases are shared with TRBD2. Germline V gives CDR1 MGHDK, CDR2 SYGVNS. There are 19 residues in the CDR3. V was pared by 3 bases and J by 4 bases, with 13 bases of the junction left unmatched. CDR3: CASSDPLVRLAGGSDTQYF. Here the CDR3 DNA reads TGTGCCAGCAGTGACCCTCTGGTCCGACTAGCGGGAGGCTCAGATACGCAGTATTTT. The variable domain in full, with the rest retrieved from reference TRBV25-1 and TRBJ2-3, is EADIYQTPRYLVIGTGKKITLECSQTMGHDKMYWYQQDPGMELHLIHYSYGVNSTEKGDLSSESTVSRIRTEHFPLTLESARPSHTSQYLCASSDPLVRLAGGSDTQYFGPGTRLTVL.

A remark on this clonotype: The junction differs from germline at one of its ends, possibly a read error. The chain employs TRBV20-1 and TRBJ2-3; D possibly matches TRBD1 or TRBD2 (5 bases each). The CDR3 is 14 residues long. The germline V gene has CDR1 DFQATT and CDR2 SNEGSKA (reference sequence). CDR3 DNA sequence: TGCAATGCTAGACCGGGACCGTCAGCAGATACGCAGTATTTT. It codes for CNARPGPSADTQYF.

The chain recombines TRBV29-1 with TRBJ1-2, with 7 bases aligning to TRBD1. The trim removed 6 bases at V and 5 bases at J, leaving 6 bases unmatched. The CDR3 covers 12 residues. Germline V gives CDR1 SQVTM, CDR2 ANQGSEA. The CDR3: CSVDDRVYGYTF. DNA of the CDR3: TGCAGCGTCGACGACAGGGTTTATGGCTACACCTTC.

This clonotype was counted only a few times. This clone may be a read error of a much larger clone one base away. The rearrangement joins TRBV10-1 to TRBJ2-3; TRBD1 matches 11 bases. The CDR3 spans 14 residues. CDR1 WNHNN and CDR2 SYGVQD come from the germline V gene (reference sequence). The CDR3 nucleotides are TGTGCCAGCAGTGCGGGACAGGGGGCAGATACGCAGTATTTT. Amino acid sequence: CASSAGQGADTQYF.

This clonotype is a singleton in its sample. One end of the junction varies from germline; a read error may be responsible. This chain links TRBV5-1 with TRBJ1-2; the D is unclear. Germline loops: CDR1 SGHRS, CDR2 YFSETQ. The length of the CDR3 is 15 residues. The CDR3: CASGLETAGVYGYTF. In nucleotides, the CDR3 is TGCGCCAGCGGCTTGGAAACGGCGGGAGTCTATGGCTACACCTTC.

This clonotype has a count of ten or more. This chain uses TRBV10-3 with TRBJ2-3; D possibly uses TRBD1 or TRBD2 (6 bases each). This CDR3 has 13 residues. V lost 4 bases and J 6 bases, leaving 11 bases between the germline ends. In germline, CDR1 is ENHRY, CDR2 SYGVKD. The CDR3: CAISVGGSDTQYF. DNA for the CDR3: TGTGCCATCAGTGTGGGGGGCAGCGATACGCAGTATTTT.

This clonotype was seen a handful of times. The chain employs TRBV12-3 or TRBV12-4 and TRBJ2-2, with TRBD1 matching over 7 bases. The CDR3 is 15 amino acids. V was clipped by 6 bases and J by 1 base; unmatched bases: 5. The CDR3 DNA reads as TGTGCCAGCAGCCAAGGGGGCGTGAACACCGGGGAGCTGTTTTTT. Residues: CASSQGGVNTGELFF.

The rearrangement links TRBV28 to TRBJ2-3, with 11 nucleotides matching TRBD2. The length of the CDR3 is 16 residues. The V segment lost 6 bases and the J segment 3 bases; nucleotides outside the gene matches: 8. CDR1 is MDHEN and CDR2 is SYDVKM in the germline V gene. In nucleotides, the CDR3 is TGTGCCAGCAGGATACTAGCGGGAGCTAGGACAGATACGCAGTATTTT. It translates to CASRILAGARTDTQYF.

The chain employs TRBV7-2 and TRBJ2-5; D unresolved. The CDR3 loop spans 13 amino acids. Trimming removed 0 bases at V and 11 bases at J, with 13 bases between. Germline V CDR1 and CDR2: SGHTA, FQGNSA. The CDR3 is CASSLAVVSEQYF. Written as DNA, the CDR3 is TGTGCCAGCAGCTTAGCGGTCGTCTCTGAGCAGTACTTC.

This clonotype turned up a few times. The chain combines TRBV20-1 with TRBJ2-3, with 9 bases that match TRBD1. The CDR3 length is 13 residues. V shed 6 bases, J shed 5 bases, and the junction held 6 bases outside the gene matches. Germline V CDR1 and CDR2: DFQATT, SNEGSKA (reference sequence). CDR3 sequence: CSAMGQGEDTQYF. The CDR3 DNA follows: TGCAGTGCGATGGGACAGGGTGAAGATACGCAGTATTTT.

This clonotype was seen a handful of times. V and J are TRBV10-3 and TRBJ1-2, with D uncertain. V was pared by 4 bases and J by 5 bases, with 8 bases between. CDR1 is ENHRY and CDR2 is SYGVKD in the germline V gene. CDR3 length: 12 residues. CDR3 in amino acids: CAISGTVYGYTF. DNA of the CDR3: TGTGCCATCAGTGGGACCGTTTATGGCTACACCTTC.

This chain links TRBV28 with TRBJ1-1; D not resolved. V was trimmed by 3 bases and J by 6 bases, leaving 20 bases between them. CDR3 length: 16 residues. Germline V lookup: CDR1 MDHEN, CDR2 SYDVKM. The CDR3 region is CASSLTNHPGTAEAFF. The CDR3 DNA reads as TGTGCCAGCAGTTTGACCAACCACCCCGGAACGGCTGAAGCTTTCTTT.

This clonotype came up a few times. The chain joins TRBV4-2 to TRBJ2-3; D ambiguous. The CDR3 totals 14 residues. CDR1 and CDR2 from the germline V gene are LGHNA and YNFKEQ. V lost 0 bases to trimming and J lost 3 bases, with 7 bases between them. CDR3 sequence reads: CASSQDRRTDTQYF. Written as DNA, the CDR3 is TGTGCCAGCAGCCAAGATAGACGGACAGATACGCAGTATTTT.

This clonotype has just a few counts. The CDR3 protein is CSAPRRARSYGYTF. The CDR3 DNA follows: TGCAGTGCTCCCAGGAGGGCACGATCCTATGGCTACACCTTC. The chain combines TRBV20-1 with TRBJ1-2; D gene unclear. Germline CDR1 is DFQATT and CDR2 is SNEGSKA (reference sequence). CDR3 length equals 14 residues. Trimming removed 5 bases at V and 4 bases at J, with 17 bases between.

The V and J genes are TRBV6-1 and TRBJ2-7, with 9 bases identical to TRBD2. V dropped 0 bases and J dropped 4; count of bases not matched to a gene: 10. The germline CDR1 and CDR2 sequences are MNHNS and SASEGT. There are 17 residues in the CDR3. The CDR3 loop is CASSEAPPGLAGYEQYF. CDR3 nucleotides: TGTGCCAGCAGTGAAGCACCACCGGGACTAGCAGGATACGAGCAGTACTTC.

This clonotype was observed many times. The DNA for the CDR3 is TGCAGCGTTATGCTAGCGGGAGGCCCGAGCTCCTACAATGAGCAGTTCTTC. This codes for CSVMLAGGPSSYNEQFF. The rearrangement uses TRBV29-1 and TRBJ2-1; the match to TRBD2 covers 11 bases. The CDR3 consists of 17 residues. The V segment lost 5 bases and the J segment 0 bases; nucleotides outside the gene matches: 9. From germline, CDR1 is SQVTM and CDR2 ANQGSEA.

This clonotype was seen ten or more times. The rearrangement uses TRBV7-2 and TRBJ1-2, with 7 nucleotides matching TRBD1. The CDR3 runs 16 residues. The junction had 10 bases not matched to a gene; V was cut back by 4 bases and J by 2 bases. Germline V gene sequence: CDR1 SGHTA, CDR2 FQGNSA. Here the CDR3 DNA reads TGTGCCAGCAGCTCCCTTCGACAGGGACTGAACTATGGCTACACCTTC. Protein: CASSSLRQGLNYGYTF. The full variable domain, with the rest looked up from reference TRBV7-2 and TRBJ1-2, is GAGVSQSPSNKVTEKGKDVELRCDPISGHTALYWYRQSLGQGLEFLIYFQGNSAPDKSGLPSDRFSAERTGGSVSTLTIQRTQQEDSAVYLCASSSLRQGLNYGYTFGSGTRLTVV.

This clonotype has a handful of counts. The chain recombines TRBV11-2 with TRBJ1-1, with D possibly being TRBD1 (5 bases). CDR1 is SGHAT, CDR2 FQNNGV, per germline. Trimming stripped 0 bases from V and 7 bases from J, with 18 bases between. This CDR3 comprises 16 residues. The CDR3 DNA is TGTGCCAGCAGCTTAGATCCTCAGGGCAGGCGAAATGAAGCTTTCTTT. It yields the protein CASSLDPQGRRNEAFF.